The T cell receptor beta chain under discussion was sequenced for a study of blood T cell repertoires in COVID-19. Study at large: Samples of COVID-19 (acute and convalescent) were obtained from the United States, Italy and Spain. Sources were T cells, B-cell-depleted T cells, or PBMCs; the material itself was cDNA or gDNA.

Authors' methods: Estimation of nucleated cell counts relied on the amplification of reference gene primers. Sequencing was performed with immunoSEQ multiplex PCR; in TCRdb, only in-frame clones are kept and a portion is missing. The DNA was the basis for D and trimming; V, J and clone size are from that table. The sample shows approximately 260,000 clones, 80% to 90% of them seen only once. In the case of this clone: Other DNA variants within this sample encode the same CDR3.

The receptor was isolated from a woman between 65 and 79 years old with acute or convalescent COVID-19. Sequenced sample: peripheral blood.

The CDR3: CASSGGQGYEQYF. The CDR3 region has the DNA TGCGCCAGCAGCGGAGGACAGGGCTACGAGCAGTACTTC. The V call is TRBV5-1, the J call TRBJ2-7; 8 bases map to TRBD1. This CDR3 has 13 residues. V dropped 4 bases and J dropped 3; count of bases not matched to a gene: 3. From germline, CDR1 is SGHRS and CDR2 YFSETQ.